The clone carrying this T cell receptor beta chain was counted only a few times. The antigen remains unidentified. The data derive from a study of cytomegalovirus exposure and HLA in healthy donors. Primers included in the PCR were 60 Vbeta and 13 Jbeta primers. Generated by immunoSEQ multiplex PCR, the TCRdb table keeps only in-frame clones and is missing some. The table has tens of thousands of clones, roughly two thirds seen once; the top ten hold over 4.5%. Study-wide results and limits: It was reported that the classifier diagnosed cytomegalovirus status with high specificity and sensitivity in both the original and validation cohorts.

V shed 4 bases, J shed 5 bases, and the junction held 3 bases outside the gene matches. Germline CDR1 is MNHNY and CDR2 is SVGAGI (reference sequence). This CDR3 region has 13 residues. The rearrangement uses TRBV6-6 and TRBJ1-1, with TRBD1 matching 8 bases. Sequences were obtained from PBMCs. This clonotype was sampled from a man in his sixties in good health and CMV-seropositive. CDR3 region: CASSSGGWTEAFF. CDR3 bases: TGTGCCAGCAGTTCAGGGGGCTGGACTGAAGCTTTCTTT.